These 3 T cell receptor beta chains share one sample of origin, sequenced in a study of beta chain features in type 1 diabetes. General observations from the study: For Type 1 diabetes patients, all four CD4+ subsets carried TCRB CDR3s that were moderately but significantly shorter.

Expressed TCRB transcripts were sequenced, since all the RNA that had been isolated was reverse transcribed. Assay: immunoSEQ multiplex PCR; the TCRdb copy retains only in-frame clones and omits some. The data hold around 170,000 clones, with approximately 8.7% observed a single time. Antigen specificity for these receptors is unknown. The sequenced material came from central memory CD4+ T cells from blood. These receptors all stem from a woman in her 30s with type 1 diabetes.

The chain's CDR3 is CAAERTGAGYTF. The CDR3 bases are TGTGCCGCCGAAAGGACAGGGGCTGGCTACACCTTC. This chain joins TRBV28 and TRBJ1-2; 9 bases align to TRBD1. The CDR3 length is 12 residues. Trimming at V came to 11 bases and at J to 7 bases, leaving 8 bases not matched to a gene. Germline assignment: CDR1 MDHEN and CDR2 SYDVKM.

This clone was observed a few times. The V call is TRBV18, the J call TRBJ2-1, with a tentative D call TRBD1 (5 bases). Germline CDR1 KGHSH, CDR2 LQKENI. Trimming took 5 bases from V and 1 from J, leaving 18 bases between them. This CDR3 region has 17 residues. DNA for the CDR3: TGTGCCAGCTCAAGGGTGTCAGGGCGATCTTCCTACAATGAGCAGTTCTTC. It specifies CASSRVSGRSSYNEQFF.

The V and J genes are TRBV5-6 and TRBJ1-2; 9 bases align to TRBD1. V was clipped by 0 bases and J by 8 bases; unmatched bases: 11. Per germline, CDR1 SGHDT and CDR2 YYEEEE. This CDR3 has 16 amino acids. In nucleotides, the CDR3 is TGTGCCAGCAGCTTGGACAATCGGGACAGGGCTTCCGGCTACACCTTC. Encoded protein: CASSLDNRDRASGYTF.